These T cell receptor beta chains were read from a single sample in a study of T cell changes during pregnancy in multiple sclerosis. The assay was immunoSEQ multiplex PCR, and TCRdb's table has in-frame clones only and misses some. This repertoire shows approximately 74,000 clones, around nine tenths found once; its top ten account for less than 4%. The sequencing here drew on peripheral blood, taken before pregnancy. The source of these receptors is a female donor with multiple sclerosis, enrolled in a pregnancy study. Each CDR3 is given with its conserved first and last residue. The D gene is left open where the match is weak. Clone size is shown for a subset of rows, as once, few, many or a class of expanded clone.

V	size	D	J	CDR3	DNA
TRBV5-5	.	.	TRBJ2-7	CASSWGVTYEQYF	TGTGCCAGCAGCTGGGGGGTAACCTACGAGCAGTACTTC
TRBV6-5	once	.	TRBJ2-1	CASSYVNGGSYNEQFF	TGTGCCAGCAGTTACGTCAATGGGGGGTCCTACAATGAGCAGTTCTTC
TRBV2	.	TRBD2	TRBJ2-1	CASTTSGLYNEQFF	TGTGCCAGTACGACTAGCGGGCTCTACAATGAGCAGTTCTTC
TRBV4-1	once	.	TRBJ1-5	CASTPGGDSYSNQPQHF	TGCGCCAGCACCCCCGGGGGAGACAGCTATAGCAATCAGCCCCAGCATTTT
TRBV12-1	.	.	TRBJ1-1	CASSEQIRQDRGNTEAFF	TGTGCCAGCAGCGAGCAAATCCGTCAGGACAGGGGGAACACTGAAGCTTTCTTT
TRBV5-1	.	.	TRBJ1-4	CASSPRAFNEKLFF	TGCGCCAGCAGCCCCAGGGCATTCAATGAAAAACTGTTTTTT
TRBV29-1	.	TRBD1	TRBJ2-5	CSVEKGQGAIQVQETQYF	TGCAGCGTTGAAAAAGGACAGGGGGCAATCCAGGTACAAGAGACCCAGTACTTC
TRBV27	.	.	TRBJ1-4	CASSPRQDQKLFF	TGTGCCAGCAGTCCCCGACAGGACCAAAAACTGTTTTTT
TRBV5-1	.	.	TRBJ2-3	CASSFFGGKDTQYF	TGCGCCAGCAGCTTCTTTGGGGGCAAAGATACGCAGTATTTT
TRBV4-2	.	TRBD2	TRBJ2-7	CASSQGLAGPVSYEQYF	TGTGCCAGCAGCCAAGGACTAGCGGGGCCTGTCTCCTACGAGCAGTACTTC
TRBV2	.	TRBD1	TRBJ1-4	CASILGTGVEKLFF	TGTGCCAGCATTCTGGGGACAGGGGTTGAAAAACTGTTTTTT
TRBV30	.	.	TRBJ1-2	CAWTLQGGVYGYTF	TGTGCCTGGACCCTCCAAGGCGGGGTTTATGGCTACACCTTC
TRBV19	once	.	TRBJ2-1	CASMKSYRGSYNEQFF	TGTGCCAGTATGAAGTCCTACCGGGGTTCCTACAATGAGCAGTTCTTC
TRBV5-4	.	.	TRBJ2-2	CASSVGQQGETGELFF	TGTGCCAGCAGCGTGGGCCAACAGGGTGAAACCGGGGAGCTGTTTTTT
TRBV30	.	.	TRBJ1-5	CAWGGPNQPQHF	TGTGCCTGGGGAGGGCCGAATCAGCCCCAGCATTTT
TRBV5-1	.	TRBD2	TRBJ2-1	CASSALAGGPGASNEQFF	TGCGCCAGCAGCGCACTAGCGGGAGGGCCCGGGGCGTCAAATGAGCAGTTCTTC
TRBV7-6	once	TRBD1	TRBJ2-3	CASSLVHRGSNTQYF	TGTGCCAGCAGCTTAGTACACAGGGGAAGTAATACGCAGTATTTT
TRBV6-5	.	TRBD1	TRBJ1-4	CASSYQGQKYEKLFF	TGTGCCAGCAGTTACCAGGGACAGAAATATGAAAAACTGTTTTTT
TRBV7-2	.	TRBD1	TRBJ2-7	CASSPRTGSTYEQYF	TGTGCCAGCAGCCCCCGGACAGGGTCTACCTACGAGCAGTACTTC
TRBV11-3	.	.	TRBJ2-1	CASSSSLGRATGEQFF	TGTGCCAGCAGCTCCTCCTTAGGGCGGGCGACGGGAGAGCAGTTCTTC
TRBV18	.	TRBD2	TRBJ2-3	CASSPYHSGGATDTQYF	TGTGCCAGCTCACCGTACCATTCGGGGGGAGCGACAGATACGCAGTATTTT
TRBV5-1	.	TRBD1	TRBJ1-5	CASSLGQGDQPQHF	TGCGCCAGCAGCTTGGGACAGGGGGATCAGCCCCAGCATTTT
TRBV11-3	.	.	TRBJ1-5	CASRGDQPQHF	TGTGCCAGCAGAGGAGATCAGCCCCAGCATTTT
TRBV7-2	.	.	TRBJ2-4	CASSRETGLNLAKNIQYF	TGTGCCAGCAGCCGAGAGACAGGCCTGAATCTAGCCAAAAACATTCAGTACTTC
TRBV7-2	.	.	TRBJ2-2	CASSRDLSNTGELFF	TGTGCCAGCAGCCGGGACTTGTCGAACACCGGGGAGCTGTTTTTT
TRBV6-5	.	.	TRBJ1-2	CASSYGGDNYGYTF	TGTGCCAGCAGTTACGGAGGGGATAACTATGGCTACACCTTC
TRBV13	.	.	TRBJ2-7	CASSFQGSEQYF	TGTGCCAGCAGCTTTCAGGGGTCGGAGCAGTACTTC
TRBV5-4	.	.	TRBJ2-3	CASSFSGTGTDTQYF	TGTGCCAGCAGCTTCTCCGGGACTGGCACAGATACGCAGTATTTT
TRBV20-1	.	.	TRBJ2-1	CSAKRVNEQFF	TGCAGTGCAAAGCGGGTCAATGAGCAGTTCTTC
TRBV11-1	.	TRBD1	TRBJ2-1	CASSPPQGSTRYNEQFF	TGTGCCAGCAGCCCCCCACAGGGGTCCACCAGGTACAATGAGCAGTTCTTC
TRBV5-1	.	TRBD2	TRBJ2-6	CASKREGGRGDLTF	TGCGCCAGCAAGCGGGAGGGGGGACGAGGCGACCTGACTTTC
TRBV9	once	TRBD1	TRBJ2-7	CASSAGPGGYEQYF	TGTGCCAGCAGCGCGGGACCAGGGGGCTACGAGCAGTACTTC
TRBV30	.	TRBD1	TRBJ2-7	CACRTGGWYEQYF	TGTGCCTGCCGGACAGGGGGCTGGTACGAGCAGTACTTC
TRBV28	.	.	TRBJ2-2	CASTYPGLLGAGELFF	TGTGCCAGCACCTATCCCGGGCTATTAGGGGCCGGGGAGCTGTTTTTT
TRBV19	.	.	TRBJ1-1	CASRGGGFGTEAFF	TGTGCCAGTAGGGGAGGAGGGTTCGGCACTGAAGCTTTCTTT
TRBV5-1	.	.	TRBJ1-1	CASSLDRGGNTEAFF	TGCGCCAGCAGCTTGGACCGGGGGGGCAACACTGAAGCTTTCTTT
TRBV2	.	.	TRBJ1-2	CASSENRESWGYTF	TGTGCCAGCAGTGAAAATCGGGAATCGTGGGGCTACACCTTC
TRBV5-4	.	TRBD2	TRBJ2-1	CASSLGMGGRVSKNEQFF	TGTGCCAGCAGCTTGGGAATGGGCGGGAGGGTTAGCAAGAATGAGCAGTTCTTC
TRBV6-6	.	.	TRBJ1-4	CASSSQAPNEKLFF	TGTGCCAGCAGCTCACAGGCCCCGAATGAAAAACTGTTTTTT
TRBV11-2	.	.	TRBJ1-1	CASSLGRGGPRAEAFF	TGTGCCAGCAGCTTAGGGCGGGGGGGCCCGCGCGCTGAAGCTTTCTTT
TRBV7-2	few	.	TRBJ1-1	CASSQQENTEAFF	TGTGCCAGCAGCCAACAGGAAAACACTGAAGCTTTCTTT
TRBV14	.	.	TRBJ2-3	CASSQGGASTDTQYF	TGTGCCAGCAGCCAAGGGGGCGCTAGCACAGATACGCAGTATTTT
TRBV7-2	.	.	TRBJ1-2	CASSLGGHLVGYTF	TGTGCCAGCAGCTTAGGAGGACATCTCGTAGGCTACACCTTC
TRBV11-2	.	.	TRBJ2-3	CASSLDPMGGSTDTQYF	TGTGCCAGCAGCTTAGATCCGATGGGGGGTAGCACAGATACGCAGTATTTT
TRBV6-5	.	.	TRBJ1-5	CASSYSVTGNQPQHF	TGTGCCAGCAGTTACTCAGTGACTGGCAATCAGCCCCAGCATTTT
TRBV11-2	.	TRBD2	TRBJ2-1	CASRRLARPANEQFF	TGTGCCAGCCGGCGACTAGCTCGACCCGCCAATGAGCAGTTCTTC
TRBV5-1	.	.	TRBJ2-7	CASRRADLSTYEQYF	TGCGCCAGCAGGCGCGCGGACTTATCAACCTACGAGCAGTACTTC
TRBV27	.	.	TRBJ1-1	CASSLMSGTEAFF	TGTGCCAGCAGTTTAATGTCAGGGACTGAAGCTTTCTTT
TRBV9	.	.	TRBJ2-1	CASSEDKSYNEQFF	TGTGCCAGCAGCGAGGACAAGTCCTACAATGAGCAGTTCTTC
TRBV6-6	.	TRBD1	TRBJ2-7	CASSSEGRTGSIWQYF	TGTGCCAGCAGTTCCGAAGGGCGGACAGGGAGCATATGGCAGTACTTC
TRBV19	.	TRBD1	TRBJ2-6	CASSIQGASGANVLTF	TGTGCCAGTAGTATACAGGGGGCGAGTGGGGCCAACGTCCTGACTTTC
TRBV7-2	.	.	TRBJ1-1	CASSHRGGDTEAFF	TGTGCCAGCAGTCACCGCGGGGGAGACACTGAAGCTTTCTTT
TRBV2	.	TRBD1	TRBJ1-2	CASSADRGGYTF	TGTGCCAGCAGTGCGGACAGGGGGGGCTACACCTTC
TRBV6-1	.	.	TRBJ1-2	CASSARSSNYGYTF	TGTGCCAGCAGTGCCAGGTCTTCTAACTATGGCTACACCTTC
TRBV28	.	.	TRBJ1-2	CASSLGGAERLDTF	TGTGCCAGCAGTTTAGGGGGGGCGGAGAGGTTGGACACCTTC